These 5 T cell receptor beta chains came from one sample sequenced in a study of tumor-infiltrating lymphocytes in oesophageal squamous cell carcinoma. Each CDR3 protein gets one entry after TCRdb re-called the PCR reads with MiXCR. The sample has 14,000 or so distinct CDR3 sequences, approximately 50% seen once; the top ten hold approximately 15%. The sequenced sample consisted of esophageal tumor tissue. Source of these receptors: a male donor with esophageal squamous cell carcinoma.

The CDR3 sequence: CASSRGRRNEQFF. The CDR3 coding sequence is TGTGCCAGCAGCCGCGGGCGGCGAAATGAGCAGTTCTTC. This chain links TRBV7-2 with TRBJ2-7; weak D call: TRBD2 (5 bases). The DNA matches TRBJ2-1 better at its end, which makes the J call doubtful. The length of the CDR3 is 13 residues. Germline V gene sequence: CDR1 SGHTA, CDR2 FQGNSA.

The V gene is TRBV7-2, the J gene TRBJ1-4, with D perhaps TRBD1 (5 bases). CDR3 size: 13 residues. Deletions cut 7 bases from V and 4 bases from J, with 10 bases between. The germline CDR1 and CDR2 sequences are SGHTA and FQGNSA. CDR3 coding DNA: TGTGCCAGCACGGGGCAGATTAATGAAAAACTGTTTTTT. Its translation is CASTGQINEKLFF.

This clonotype was counted ten times or more. The chain has TRBV6-1 and TRBJ1-2; the match to TRBD1 covers 7 bases. The CDR3 has 17 residues. With 1 base clipped from V and 1 base from J, the junction kept 9 bases outside the gene matches. From germline, CDR1 is MNHNS and CDR2 SASEGT. DNA for the CDR3: TGTGCCAGCAGTGAAGTAGGGACAGCAAAAATTAACTATGGCTACACCTTC. Its translation: CASSEVGTAKINYGYTF.

This clonotype was observed at least ten times. The rearrangement uses TRBV5-1 and TRBJ2-7, with 8 nucleotides matching TRBD2. The CDR3 loop spans 14 amino acids. J lost 0 bases, V lost 4 bases, and 3 bases had no gene match. The germline gives CDR1 SGHRS, CDR2 YFSETQ. The CDR3 nucleotides are TGCGCCAGCAGCGTGGCGGGAGGCTCCTACGAGCAGTACTTC. Translation: CASSVAGGSYEQYF.

The chain combines TRBV27 with TRBJ2-1, with 10 bases lining up with TRBD2. CDR1 and CDR2 from the germline V gene are MNHEY and SMNVEV (reference sequence). This CDR3 has 16 residues. The V segment lost 9 bases and the J segment 5 bases; nucleotides outside the gene matches: 13. In nucleotides, the CDR3 is TGTGCCAGTTGGGAGCGGGGGGGACAGCACCACAATGAGCAGTTCTTC. Translation gives CASWERGGQHHNEQFF.